This TCR beta chain appears in the sequencing data of a study of blood T cells in healthy people across ages. With a J-beta primer mix and a sample-barcoded 5' primer, a second PCR ran about 6 to 11 cycles. TCRdb recomputed calls from the 5' RACE reads with MiXCR, one row per CDR3 protein. This table holds 1.5 million to 2 million distinct CDR3 sequences, around 50% found once. The sequenced material came from blood. This receptor was taken from a woman between 40 and 55 years old in good health.

In DNA, the CDR3 is TGTGCCAGCAGTCCCCCAGGGGGGCCTTACAGCCACTTT. Translation: CASSPPGGPYSHF. The chain combines TRBV28 with TRBJ1-6; 7 nucleotides align to TRBD1. This CDR3 has 13 residues. The junction had 13 bases not matched to a gene; V was cut back by 5 bases and J by 18 bases. Looked up from germline, CDR1 is MDHEN and CDR2 is SYDVKM.